This T cell receptor (beta chain) was profiled in a study of cytomegalovirus exposure and HLA in healthy donors. General study points: In most subjects, TCR beta sequences reportedly gave accurate predictions of HLA-A and HLA-B alleles.

The PCR ran on 60 Vbeta and 13 Jbeta primers. Libraries were prepared by immunoSEQ multiplex PCR; TCRdb keeps only in-frame clonotypes and omits some of them. The table records about 250,000 clones, around 90% of them present only once. Details on this clone: Its antigen is still unknown.

Per the germline V gene, CDR1 is SGHTA and CDR2 is FQGNSA. This CDR3 has 15 amino acids. V lost 5 bases to trimming and J lost 4 bases; unmatched junction nucleotides: 8. The chain employs TRBV7-2 and TRBJ2-5, with TRBD2 matching 9 bases. Sequenced sample: PBMCs. This TCR was recovered from a girl aged 2 to 10 in good health and CMV-seronegative. CDR3 sequence reads: CASSPFLLAGETQYF. CDR3 DNA: TGTGCCAGCAGCCCCTTTTTACTAGCGGGAGAGACCCAGTACTTC.